Below, one T cell receptor beta chain is given with its context. Its antigen remains unknown. V gave up 6 bases and J gave up 5 bases; unmatched junction bases: 4. The CDR3 is made up of 13 amino acids. CDR1 is MNHNS, CDR2 SASEGT, per germline. This sample is drawn from a study of CD8 T cells in ankylosing spondylitis. General study results and limits: It appeared that ankylosing spondylitis blood was characterized by a TCR beta motif of several highly homologous variants.

Quantitative 5'-RACE with molecular barcodes was used to make the TCR beta libraries. TCRdb recomputed calls from the 5' RACE reads with MiXCR, one row per CDR3 protein. The sample lists fewer than 450,000 distinct CDR3 sequences, 17% occurring once. The rearrangement joins TRBV6-1 to TRBJ2-5, with 9 bases fitting TRBD1. Sequenced sample: blood, either unsorted or a sorted T cell fraction (not recorded which). This TCR derives from a male donor with ankylosing spondylitis. The CDR3 DNA follows: TGTGCCAGCAGAGGGACAGGGCGGGAGACCCAGTACTTC. Translation: CASRGTGRETQYF.